This is a list of T cell receptor beta chains from one sample in a study of PD-1 blockade in classical Hodgkin lymphoma. The method was immunoSEQ multiplex PCR; TCRdb's version includes in-frame clones alone and lacks a portion of them. The data contain about 97,000 clones, approximately 88% of them singletons. The sequencing here drew on peripheral blood mononuclear cells (PBMCs), taken at baseline. The receptors here all came from a human donor with classical Hodgkin lymphoma. The CDR3 runs from the conserved cysteine through the conserved F or W. The D gene is left open where the match is weak. Where a row states a size, it is once, few, many or the class of an expanded clone; other rows omit it.

length: 17
V: TRBV7-2
size: -
D: -
J: TRBJ1-2
DNA: TGTGCCAGCAGCCCCCCCTTGGGCAGGCCGGCGAGGTATGGCTACACCTTC
CDR3: CASSPPLGRPARYGYTF

length: 11
V: TRBV6-5
size: -
D: -
J: TRBJ1-2
DNA: TGTGCCAGCAGGGAGGGCTATGGCTACACCTTC
CDR3: CASREGYGYTF

length: 13
V: TRBV9
size: -
D: TRBD2
J: TRBJ2-3
DNA: TGTGCCAGCAGTCCTAGCGGGAGGAATACGCAGTATTTT
CDR3: CASSPSGRNTQYF

length: 14
V: TRBV5-6
size: -
D: TRBD2
J: TRBJ2-7
DNA: TGTGCCAGCAGCGGGACTAGCGTCCCCTACGAGCAGTACTTC
CDR3: CASSGTSVPYEQYF

length: 14
V: TRBV19
size: -
D: -
J: TRBJ1-1
DNA: TGTGCCAGCAGCCATTCAGAACTGAACACTGAAGCTTTCTTT
CDR3: CASSHSELNTEAFF

length: 15
V: TRBV10-3
size: -
D: TRBD2
J: TRBJ2-7
DNA: TGTGCCATCAGCCCGAGGCGGGAGGCTACCTACGAGCAGTACTTC
CDR3: CAISPRREATYEQYF

length: 15
V: TRBV11-2
size: -
D: -
J: TRBJ2-1
DNA: TGTGCCAGCAGTCCTCTGTCGGGAAGCTACAATGAGCAGTTCTTC
CDR3: CASSPLSGSYNEQFF

length: 15
V: TRBV27
size: -
D: -
J: TRBJ1-4
DNA: TGTGCCAGCAGTTTATCGTGGCAGGGTAGAGAAAAACTGTTTTTT
CDR3: CASSLSWQGREKLFF

length: 15
V: TRBV28
size: -
D: -
J: TRBJ2-1
DNA: TGTGCCAGCAGTTTACCGGGCCTAGCCAAAAATGAGCAGTTCTTC
CDR3: CASSLPGLAKNEQFF

length: 16
V: TRBV7-9
size: -
D: TRBD2
J: TRBJ2-2
DNA: TGTGCCAGCAGGACTAGCGGGAGCTCGGTCACCGGGGAGCTGTTTTTT
CDR3: CASRTSGSSVTGELFF

length: 11
V: TRBV10-3
size: -
D: TRBD1
J: TRBJ2-1
DNA: TGTGCCATCAGCAGGACAGGTGAGCAGTTCTTC
CDR3: CAISRTGEQFF

length: 14
V: TRBV7-2
size: -
D: -
J: TRBJ2-7
DNA: TGTGCCAGCAGCCAGCCGGGACTCCCCTACGAGCAGTACTTC
CDR3: CASSQPGLPYEQYF

length: 16
V: TRBV11-2
size: -
D: TRBD1
J: TRBJ2-3
DNA: TGTGCCAGCAGCTTAGGTGGGACAGGGCGGACAGATACGCAGTATTTT
CDR3: CASSLGGTGRTDTQYF

length: 16
V: TRBV30
size: -
D: -
J: TRBJ1-5
DNA: TGTGCCTGGAGCTCAGGGCAGGGGACCCTTAATCAGCCCCAGCATTTT
CDR3: CAWSSGQGTLNQPQHF

length: 13
V: TRBV10-3
size: -
D: TRBD1
J: TRBJ2-1
DNA: TGTGCCATCAGTGGACAGGGGTACAATGAGCAGTTCTTC
CDR3: CAISGQGYNEQFF

length: 14
V: TRBV28
size: -
D: -
J: TRBJ2-2
DNA: TGTGCCAGCACCTCGGACTCCCAGAGCGGGGAGCTGTTTTTT
CDR3: CASTSDSQSGELFF

length: 18
V: TRBV28
size: -
D: -
J: TRBJ1-2
DNA: TGTGCCAGCAGTCCCCCGGCGGCCAGGGCCCAAAGAAACTATGGCTACACCTTC
CDR3: CASSPPAARAQRNYGYTF

length: 16
V: TRBV11-3
size: -
D: TRBD2
J: TRBJ2-1
DNA: TGTGCCAGCAGCTTAGGGGGACTAGCGGCTAGCGATGAGCAGTTCTTC
CDR3: CASSLGGLAASDEQFF

length: 15
V: TRBV19
size: -
D: -
J: TRBJ2-6
DNA: TGTGCCAGTAGTCCACGGTCCGCAGGGGCCAACGTCCTGACTTTC
CDR3: CASSPRSAGANVLTF

length: 15
V: TRBV19
size: once
D: TRBD2
J: TRBJ2-7
DNA: TGTGCCAGTAGTACTAATCTAGCGGGACTGTACGAGCAGTACTTC
CDR3: CASSTNLAGLYEQYF

length: 14
V: TRBV6-5
size: -
D: TRBD2
J: TRBJ2-1
DNA: TGTGCCAGCAGCCCCTGGACTAGCGGCAATGAGCAGTTCTTC
CDR3: CASSPWTSGNEQFF

length: 11
V: TRBV6-6
size: -
D: -
J: TRBJ1-2
DNA: TGTGCCAGCAGTACAGCTTATGGCTACACCTTC
CDR3: CASSTAYGYTF

length: 15
V: TRBV5-1
size: -
D: TRBD2
J: TRBJ2-7
DNA: TGCGCCAGCAGCTTAACGGGAGGGGTGTCCTACGAGCAGTACTTC
CDR3: CASSLTGGVSYEQYF

length: 12
V: TRBV11-3
size: few
D: -
J: TRBJ2-7
DNA: TGTGCCAGCAGCAAAGACAGCTACGAGCAGTACTTC
CDR3: CASSKDSYEQYF

length: 14
V: TRBV7-2
size: -
D: -
J: TRBJ2-7
DNA: TGTGCCAGCAGCTTAGATAGCGGAAGCTACGAGCAGTACTTC
CDR3: CASSLDSGSYEQYF

length: 14
V: TRBV7-9
size: -
D: -
J: TRBJ1-1
DNA: TGTGCCAGCAGCCCACCCAGGGGTTACACTGAAGCTTTCTTT
CDR3: CASSPPRGYTEAFF

length: 13
V: TRBV10-3
size: -
D: -
J: TRBJ2-1
DNA: TGTGCCATCAGGTGGGACCCAGTAAATGAGCAGTTCTTC
CDR3: CAIRWDPVNEQFF

length: 12
V: TRBV30
size: -
D: -
J: TRBJ2-7
DNA: TGTGCCTGGAATTCCGGGGGCTACGAGCAGTACTTC
CDR3: CAWNSGGYEQYF

length: 12
V: TRBV7-6
size: -
D: -
J: TRBJ2-3
DNA: TGTGCCAGCAGCTTAGGGGCAGATACGCAGTATTTT
CDR3: CASSLGADTQYF

length: 14
V: TRBV5-1
size: once
D: TRBD1
J: TRBJ2-1
DNA: TGCGCCAGCAGCCCTGAAGGGACAGGCGATGAGCAGTTCTTC
CDR3: CASSPEGTGDEQFF

length: 13
V: TRBV7-9
size: -
D: -
J: TRBJ2-7
DNA: TGTGCCAGCAGCTTTGGGGGTTTCGACGAGCAGTACTTC
CDR3: CASSFGGFDEQYF

length: 15
V: TRBV27
size: -
D: TRBD1
J: TRBJ2-7
DNA: TGTGCCAGCAGGCCACTCCCCGGGACAGGGGAAGAGCAGTACTTC
CDR3: CASRPLPGTGEEQYF

length: 16
V: TRBV11-2
size: -
D: TRBD2
J: TRBJ2-2
DNA: TGTGCCAGCAGCTTAGGGGGTCTAGCGGGCACCGGGGAGCTGTTTTTT
CDR3: CASSLGGLAGTGELFF

length: 12
V: TRBV9
size: -
D: -
J: TRBJ2-1
DNA: TGTGCCAGCAGCGTAGCTCACAATGAGCAGTTCTTC
CDR3: CASSVAHNEQFF

length: 16
V: TRBV10-1
size: -
D: TRBD1
J: TRBJ2-7
DNA: TGCGCCAGCAGTGAGTCCTCGGACAGGTCAAACTACGAGCAGTACTTC
CDR3: CASSESSDRSNYEQYF

length: 16
V: TRBV18
size: -
D: TRBD2
J: TRBJ2-3
DNA: TGTGCCAGCTCACCAAGGGGCGGGAGGGCCTCCGGTACGCAGTATTTT
CDR3: CASSPRGGRASGTQYF

length: 11
V: TRBV6-1
size: -
D: -
J: TRBJ1-1
DNA: TGTGCCAGCGGAGGGGCTCCTGAAGCTTTCTTT
CDR3: CASGGAPEAFF

length: 14
V: TRBV6-6
size: -
D: -
J: TRBJ1-4
DNA: TGTGCCAGCAGCCCACAGGGTTATCGGGAAAAACTGTTTTTT
CDR3: CASSPQGYREKLFF